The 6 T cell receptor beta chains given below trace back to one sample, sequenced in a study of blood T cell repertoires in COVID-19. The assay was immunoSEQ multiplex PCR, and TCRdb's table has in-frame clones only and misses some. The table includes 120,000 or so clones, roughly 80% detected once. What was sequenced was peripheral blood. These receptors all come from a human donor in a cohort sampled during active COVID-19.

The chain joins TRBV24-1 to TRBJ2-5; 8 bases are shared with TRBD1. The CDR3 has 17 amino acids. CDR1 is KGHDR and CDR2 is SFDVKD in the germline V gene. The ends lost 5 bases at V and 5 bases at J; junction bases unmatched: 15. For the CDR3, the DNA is TGTGCCACCAGTGGTTCCTCGGACAGGGTCAATAGGGAGACCCAGTACTTC. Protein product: CATSGSSDRVNRETQYF.

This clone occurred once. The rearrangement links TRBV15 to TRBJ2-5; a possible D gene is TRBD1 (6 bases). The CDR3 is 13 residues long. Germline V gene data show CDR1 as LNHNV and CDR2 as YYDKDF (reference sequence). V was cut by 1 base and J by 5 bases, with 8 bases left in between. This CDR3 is CATSRADRETQYF. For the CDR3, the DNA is TGTGCCACCAGCAGAGCAGACAGGGAGACCCAGTACTTC.

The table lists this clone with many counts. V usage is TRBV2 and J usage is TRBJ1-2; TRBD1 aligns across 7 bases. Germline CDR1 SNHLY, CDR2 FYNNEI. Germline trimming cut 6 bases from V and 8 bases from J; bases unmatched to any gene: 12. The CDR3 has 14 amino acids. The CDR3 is CASRENLQGNGYTF. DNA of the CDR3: TGTGCCAGCAGGGAAAACTTACAGGGGAACGGCTACACCTTC.

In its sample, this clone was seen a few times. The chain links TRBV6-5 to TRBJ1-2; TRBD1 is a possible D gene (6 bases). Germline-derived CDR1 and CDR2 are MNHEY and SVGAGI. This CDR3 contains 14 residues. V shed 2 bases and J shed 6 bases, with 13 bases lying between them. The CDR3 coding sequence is TGTGCCAGCAGTTACGGGACATCGTCGAATGGCTACACCTTC. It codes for CASSYGTSSNGYTF.

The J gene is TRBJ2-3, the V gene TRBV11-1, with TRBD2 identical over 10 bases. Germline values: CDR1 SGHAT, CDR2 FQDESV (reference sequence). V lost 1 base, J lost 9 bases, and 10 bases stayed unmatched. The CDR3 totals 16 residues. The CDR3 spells CASSLDGTSELRTQYF. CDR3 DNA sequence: TGTGCCAGCAGCTTAGACGGGACTAGCGAACTAAGGACGCAGTATTTT.

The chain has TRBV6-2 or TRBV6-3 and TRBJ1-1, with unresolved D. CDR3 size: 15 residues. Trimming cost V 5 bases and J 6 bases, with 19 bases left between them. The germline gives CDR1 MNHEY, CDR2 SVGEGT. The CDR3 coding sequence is TGTGCCAGCAGTCGAAAGACAAGCTTTGGGTCTGAAGCTTTCTTT. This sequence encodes CASSRKTSFGSEAFF.